The 20 T cell receptor beta chains presented below share a single source sample, sequenced in a study of spatial heterogeneity in lung cancer. The time point: sample taken at primary tumor resection. Sequencing covered unsorted whole RNA taken from tumor, nontumor lung or frozen PBMC. MiXCR was run by TCRdb on the 5' RACE reads, yielding one entry per CDR3 protein. The sample yields some 47,000 distinct CDR3 sequences, less than 9% seen once. The material sequenced was PBMCs, taken at surgery. The receptors here all came from a female donor with early-stage non-small cell lung cancer.

This clonotype was picked up a small number of times. This chain links TRBV7-2 with TRBJ2-4; the match to TRBD2 covers 12 bases. Germline loops: CDR1 SGHTA, CDR2 FQGNSA. Trimming removed 3 bases from V and 1 base from J; junction bases left unmatched: 10. This CDR3 region has 19 residues. This CDR3 is CASSFRLAGALVAKNIQYF. The DNA for the CDR3 is TGTGCCAGCAGCTTCCGACTAGCGGGGGCCCTAGTGGCCAAAAACATTCAGTACTTC.

J is TRBJ1-5 and V is TRBV5-5; D possibly corresponds to TRBD1 (5 bases). The CDR3 has 16 residues. V shed 0 bases and J shed 2 bases, with 12 bases lying between them. CDR1 and CDR2 from the germline V gene are SGHKS and YYEKEE (reference sequence). CDR3 protein: CASSLGTMGGNQPQHF. DNA of the CDR3: TGTGCCAGCAGCTTGGGGACAATGGGTGGCAATCAGCCCCAGCATTTT.

This clonotype was seen a few times. This rearrangement joins TRBV5-4 to TRBJ2-3, with 9 bases matching TRBD1. The CDR3 runs 16 residues. Germline loops: CDR1 SGHNT, CDR2 YYREEE (reference sequence). Trimming at V came to 5 bases and at J to 1 base, leaving 8 bases not matched to a gene. The CDR3 nucleotides are TGTGCCAGCAGTTCGCAGACAGGGGGAGGCACAGATACGCAGTATTTT. Translation gives CASSSQTGGGTDTQYF.

The J gene is TRBJ2-3, the V gene TRBV28; no clear D gene. The germline V gene has CDR1 MDHEN and CDR2 SYDVKM. This CDR3 has 22 amino acids. V lost 3 bases to trimming and J lost 0 bases, with 31 bases between them. For the CDR3, the DNA is TGTGCCAGCAGTTTCGACGTCACTCTGACACAATTTTTGTTTGCCAGCACAGATACGCAGTATTTT. It encodes CASSFDVTLTQFLFASTDTQYF.

The rearrangement links TRBV5-1 to TRBJ2-1; 7 bases fit TRBD1. CDR3 length: 14 residues. CDR1 and CDR2 (germline): SGHRS, YFSETQ. Losses at the gene ends were 2 bases for V and 4 bases for J; bases not matched to a gene: 3. CDR3: CASSLGQEYNEQFF. CDR3 nucleotide sequence: TGCGCCAGCAGCTTAGGACAGGAGTACAATGAGCAGTTCTTC.

The table lists this clonotype with many counts. Here the CDR3 reads CSSQVQETQYF. CDR3 nucleotides: TGCAGCTCCCAAGTCCAAGAGACCCAGTACTTC. This rearrangement joins TRBV29-1 to TRBJ2-5, with D uncertain. Germline CDR1 reads SQVTM; CDR2 reads ANQGSEA. This CDR3 contains 11 residues. V was shortened by 8 bases and J by 1 base, with 8 bases between the two germline ends.

This clonotype was counted many times. The chain couples TRBV6-2 or TRBV6-3 to TRBJ2-5; D possibly uses TRBD1 or TRBD2 (5 bases each). The germline V gene has CDR1 MNHEY and CDR2 SVGEGT. The CDR3 is 15 amino acids. Trimming took 2 bases from V and 3 from J, leaving 13 bases between them. This chain's CDR3 is CASSYVGGVEETQYF. In nucleotides, the CDR3 is TGTGCCAGCAGTTACGTTGGGGGAGTTGAAGAGACCCAGTACTTC.

The chain employs TRBV2 and TRBJ2-5, with 7 bases fitting TRBD2. Germline V lookup: CDR1 SNHLY, CDR2 FYNNEI. CDR3 length equals 17 residues. J gave up 3 bases and V 2 bases, and 12 bases lay outside the gene matches. The CDR3 DNA sequence: TGTGCCAGCAGTGAAACCCCAGAGCGGGGCCATGAAGAGACCCAGTACTTC. Translating gives CASSETPERGHEETQYF.

The chain carries TRBV7-2 and TRBJ2-3; 8 bases agree with TRBD2. The CDR3 has 15 amino acids. CDR1 and CDR2 from the germline V gene are SGHTA and FQGNSA. Trimming removed 5 bases from V and 5 bases from J; junction bases left unmatched: 9. The CDR3 here is CASSASGLGGDTQYF. CDR3 bases: TGTGCCAGCAGCGCTTCGGGACTAGGGGGAGATACGCAGTATTTT.

This clonotype was seen many times. The chain recombines TRBV6-2 or TRBV6-3 with TRBJ1-1; tentative D call: TRBD1 (5 bases). This CDR3 region has 14 residues. V was pared by 8 bases and J by 9 bases, with 22 bases between. Per germline, CDR1 MNHEY and CDR2 SVGEGT. In DNA, the CDR3 is TGTGCCAGCCGGGGAGGCGGAGACAGCAGAAAAGCTTTCTTT. Protein sequence: CASRGGGDSRKAFF.

The rearrangement joins TRBV11-2 to TRBJ2-1, with D possibly matching TRBD1 (6 bases). The CDR3 extends over 15 amino acids. Trimming left V 7 bases short and J 10 bases short, with 23 bases between. The V gene's germline CDR1 is SGHAT and CDR2 FQNNGV. The CDR3 protein is CASIIGLLGAGEQFF. For the CDR3, the DNA is TGTGCCAGCATTATTGGGCTTTTGGGGGCTGGGGAGCAGTTCTTC.

The gene calls are TRBV7-2 and TRBJ2-4; D is ambiguous. Trimming removed 4 bases from V and 0 bases from J, with 13 bases in between. CDR1 is SGHTA, CDR2 FQGNSA, per germline. The CDR3 has 16 amino acids. In DNA, the CDR3 is TGTGCCAGCAGCTCGATGGGCCTTCTAGCCAAAAACATTCAGTACTTC. The encoded protein is CASSSMGLLAKNIQYF.

This chain uses TRBV12-3 or TRBV12-4 with TRBJ1-4; TRBD1 is a possible D gene (6 bases). Trimming took 1 base from V and 4 from J, leaving 10 bases between them. The CDR3 length is 15 residues. DNA for the CDR3: TGTGCCAGCAGTTTAGGAGGGGGAAGTAATGAAAAACTGTTTTTT. It yields the protein CASSLGGGSNEKLFF.

This clonotype turned up a few times. This sequence joins TRBV2 and TRBJ2-5; 10 bases line up with TRBD1. Trimming took 7 bases from V and 0 from J; bases not matched to a gene: 2. Germline V gene lookup returns CDR1 SNHLY and CDR2 FYNNEI. This CDR3 spans 14 amino acids. In DNA form, the CDR3 reads TGTGCCAGCAAGGGACAGGGGCACCAAGAGACCCAGTACTTC. Its translation: CASKGQGHQETQYF.

By its share, this clonotype is medium-sized. Here the CDR3 DNA reads TGCAGCGTTGAAGATCAGCCAGGGGGCTACGAGCAGTACTTC. This codes for CSVEDQPGGYEQYF. The chain uses TRBV29-1 and TRBJ2-7; 7 bases agree with TRBD1. V shed 0 bases, J shed 3 bases, and the junction held 5 bases outside the gene matches. The CDR3 length is 14 residues. Germline V CDR1 and CDR2: SQVTM, ANQGSEA.

The chain joins TRBV7-9 to TRBJ2-7; 7 nucleotides match TRBD1. V shed 5 bases, J shed 7 bases, and the junction held 8 bases outside the gene matches. CDR1 and CDR2 from the germline V gene are SEHNR and FQNEAQ (reference sequence). This CDR3 comprises 13 residues. The CDR3 DNA reads TGTGCCAGCAGCACCGACAGGGTCAGGGAGCAGTACTTC. This sequence encodes CASSTDRVREQYF.

The chain combines TRBV5-6 with TRBJ2-7; D unclear. V lost 1 base, J lost 5 bases, and 10 bases lay in between. Germline assignment: CDR1 SGHDT and CDR2 YYEEEE. The CDR3 is made up of 13 amino acids. The DNA for the CDR3 is TGTGCCAGCAGCTTGAGTACGACCCACGAGCAGTACTTC. Its translation: CASSLSTTHEQYF.

The rearrangement joins TRBV4-2 to TRBJ1-1; the D is unclear. The CDR3 is 14 amino acids. The V end was cut by 1 base, the J end by 3 bases, with 9 bases between. The germline V gene encodes CDR1 LGHNA and CDR2 YNFKEQ. The CDR3 sequence: CASSQGTEYTEAFF. As DNA, the CDR3 is TGTGCCAGCAGCCAAGGTACAGAATACACTGAAGCTTTCTTT.

This clonotype has more than one count but fewer than ten. The chain carries TRBV7-9 and TRBJ2-7; D call uncertain. The CDR3 loop spans 20 amino acids. V gave up 0 bases and J gave up 0 bases, with 24 bases separating them. From germline, CDR1 is SEHNR and CDR2 FQNEAQ (reference sequence). The CDR3 loop is CASSLAASGNIAAGSYEQYF. The CDR3 coding sequence is TGTGCCAGCAGCTTAGCGGCCAGTGGAAACATAGCTGCCGGCTCCTACGAGCAGTACTTC. The full variable domain, in which reference TRBV7-9 and TRBJ2-7 provide the parts outside the CDR3, is DTGVSQNPRHKITKRGQNVTFRCDPISEHNRLYWYRQTLGQGPEFLTYFQNEAQLEKSRLLSDRFSAERPKGSFSTLEIQRTEQGDSAMYLCASSLAASGNIAAGSYEQYFGPGTRLTVT.

This clonotype has just a few counts. One junction end disagrees with the germline gene, perhaps due to a read error. V is TRBV7-7 and J is TRBJ2-2, with D hard to call. The CDR3 has 13 amino acids. Germline loops: CDR1 SSHAT, CDR2 FNYEAQ (reference sequence). CDR3 sequence reads: CASSPRPAGELFF. The CDR3 coding sequence is TGTGCTAGCAGCCCTAGACCGGCCGGGGAGCTGTTTTTT.